This T cell receptor beta chain derives from a study of shared clonotypes between healthy human individuals. Evenly divided among several immunoSEQ plates was the genomic DNA of each subset. The assay was immunoSEQ multiplex PCR, and TCRdb's table has in-frame clones only and misses some. The sample records a few million clones, about 92% being singletons. Broader study findings: Genetic and exposure-history diversity was limited by the few donors. Between four donors, naive CD4 clonotypes were shared at a level of about 5.3%.

With respect to this clone: Its specificity is not known.

CD4+ cells underwent separation, giving CD45RA+ naive and CD45RA-negative memory subsets. Per germline, CDR1 MNHNY and CDR2 SVGAGI (reference sequence). V shed 5 bases and J shed 6 bases, with 8 bases lying between them. The CDR3 runs to 13 residues. The receptor's source is a man in his late teens or twenties in good health. The rearrangement links TRBV6-6 to TRBJ1-6; no definite D call. The sequenced sample was naive CD4+ T cells sorted from blood. Subset noted: CD45RA+ positively selected. The CDR3 DNA sequence: TGTGCCAGCAGTCCCACAACTAATTCACCCCTCCACTTT. It yields the protein CASSPTTNSPLHF.